This note documents a single TCR beta chain sequence. Its antigen is currently unknown. Deletions cut 8 bases from V and 6 bases from J, with 10 bases between. Germline CDR1 reads LGHDT; CDR2 reads YNNKEL (reference sequence). CDR3 length: 12 residues. Measured with immunoSEQ multiplex PCR; TCRdb has only the in-frame clones, and not every one. This sample has 300,000 to 400,000 clones, with about 90% found just once. The data derive from a study of Ad26.COV2.S vaccination and SARS-CoV-2 variants. Findings and limits, study-wide: Similar non-spike TCR breadth was observed in recipients of vaccine and of placebo. Responses of spike-specific T cells (both CD8+ and CD4+) reportedly showed substantial breadth after vaccination.

The source was peripheral blood, collected after recovery from COVID-19. This rearrangement joins TRBV3-1 (or the pseudogene TRBV3-2) to TRBJ1-4; D ambiguous. This clonotype originated in a human donor who had recovered from COVID-19. The CDR3 protein is CASPARDEKLFF. The CDR3 DNA reads as TGTGCCAGCCCAGCTCGAGATGAAAAACTGTTTTTT.